The 16 T cell receptor beta chains below all came from one sample that was sequenced in a study of CD8+ T cells in alopecia areata. Following extraction, RNA underwent reverse transcription to cDNA, which served as the sequencing template. TCRdb's copy holds only in-frame clones and misses some; the assay was immunoSEQ multiplex PCR. The sample records 150,000 to 200,000 clones, approximately 60% being singletons. This sample's treatment: oral pan-JAK inhibitor, 5-10 mg twice daily. Sequenced material: CD4+ T cells sorted from blood, taken at week 24, from a patient treated with tofacitinib. The receptors originated from a human donor with alopecia areata.

The V gene is TRBV6-5, the J gene TRBJ1-1; 9 nucleotides match TRBD1. Germline V CDR1 and CDR2: MNHEY, SVGAGI. Germline trimming cut 8 bases from V and 3 bases from J; bases unmatched to any gene: 10. This CDR3 is built from 15 residues. CDR3 in DNA: TGTGCCAGCTACCAGATGGGACAGGGTCACACTGAAGCTTTCTTT. It codes for CASYQMGQGHTEAFF.

The rearrangement joins TRBV30 to TRBJ1-2; TRBD1 might be the D (5 bases). Germline-derived CDR1 and CDR2 are GTSNPN and SVGIG (reference sequence). Trimming stripped 4 bases from V and 8 bases from J, with 11 bases between. The CDR3 length is 11 residues. The CDR3 protein is CAWTGLEGYTF. The DNA for the CDR3 is TGTGCCTGGACAGGGTTGGAAGGCTACACCTTC.

The V gene is TRBV9, the J gene TRBJ2-1, with D possibly matching TRBD2 (6 bases). The CDR3 covers 16 residues. With 1 base removed from V and 3 bases from J, the gap between germline ends came to 14 bases. The germline gives CDR1 SGDLS, CDR2 YYNGEE. The CDR3 DNA follows: TGTGCCAGCAGCGTAAAAGGAGGAGGGCTCTACAATGAGCAGTTCTTC. Amino acids: CASSVKGGGLYNEQFF.

This chain uses TRBV7-9 with TRBJ2-7; possibly TRBD2 for D (5 bases). V lost 3 bases to trimming and J lost 1 base, with 13 bases between them. This CDR3 has 15 amino acids. CDR1 SEHNR and CDR2 FQNEAQ come from the germline V gene (reference sequence). The CDR3 region is CASSFRGSRSYEQYF. The CDR3 DNA reads as TGTGCCAGCAGCTTTCGGGGATCGAGGTCCTACGAGCAGTACTTC.

This chain connects TRBV19 to TRBJ1-5, with 8 bases fitting TRBD1. The CDR3 is 14 amino acids. The J segment lost 6 bases and the V segment lost 4 bases, leaving 5 bases of the junction unmatched. The germline CDR1 and CDR2 sequences are LNHDA and SQIVND (reference sequence). The CDR3 DNA reads as TGTGCCAGTAGTAGGCAGGGGGCCAGTCAGCCCCAGCATTTT. Translation gives CASSRQGASQPQHF.

J is TRBJ2-7 and V is TRBV6-5; TRBD1 matches 7 bases. The CDR3 length is 15 residues. Germline trimming cut 6 bases from V and 6 bases from J; bases unmatched to any gene: 14. The germline V gene encodes CDR1 MNHEY and CDR2 SVGAGI. The CDR3 DNA reads TGTGCCAGCAGGGAGAGTGCAGGGGGAAGGGGCGAGCAGTACTTC. It encodes CASRESAGGRGEQYF.

Turning to this clone: The DNA is omitted, as the CDR3 cannot be located on it reliably, and the CDR3 follows TCRdb's listing. The genes are TRBV29-1 and TRBJ1-1. The CDR3 is 13 amino acids in total, end residues counted. CDR1 SQVTM and CDR2 ANQGSEA come from the germline V gene. CDR3 loop: CSVRAGPNTEAFF.

For the CDR3, the DNA is TGTGCCAGCAGCGTTGGGACTAGCCGGGAGACCCAGTACTTC. It codes for CASSVGTSRETQYF. The rearrangement joins TRBV9 to TRBJ2-5; 9 bases are a match to TRBD2. Germline CDR1 reads SGDLS; CDR2 reads YYNGEE. The CDR3 has 14 amino acids. The J segment lost 5 bases and the V segment lost 2 bases, leaving 4 bases of the junction unmatched.

This clone was recorded a few times. V and J are TRBV11-2 and TRBJ1-2; TRBD1 matches 8 bases. From germline, CDR1 is SGHAT and CDR2 FQNNGV. The CDR3 contains 19 residues. The V and J ends lost 5 bases and 4 bases, in that order; junction bases with no gene match: 21. In nucleotides, the CDR3 is TGTGCCAGCAGCCCGCGAAGACCCGGGGGGACAGGAAGTTTCTATGGCTACACCTTC. Amino acid sequence: CASSPRRPGGTGSFYGYTF.

The rearrangement joins TRBV15 to TRBJ2-2, with 9 bases lining up with TRBD1. This CDR3 region has 18 residues. Per the germline V gene, CDR1 is LNHNV and CDR2 is YYDKDF (reference sequence). With V trimmed by 3 bases and J by 4 bases, 12 bases remained unmatched. CDR3 residues: CATSSPKQGARGTGELFF. The CDR3 nucleotides read TGTGCCACCAGCAGCCCTAAACAGGGGGCAAGGGGCACCGGGGAGCTGTTTTTT.

The chain has TRBV7-6 and TRBJ1-2; D is perhaps TRBD1 (6 bases). The V and J ends lost 5 bases and 4 bases respectively, with 17 bases between them. CDR1 SGHVS and CDR2 FNYEAQ come from the germline V gene. This CDR3 has 15 residues. The CDR3 sequence is CASSPRRGIPYGYTF. The CDR3 nucleotides are TGTGCCAGCAGCCCCCGTAGGGGGATCCCCTATGGCTACACCTTC.

This clone was seen more than once but under ten times. The chain joins TRBV5-1 to TRBJ2-2, with D hard to call. Germline V gene sequence: CDR1 SGHRS, CDR2 YFSETQ. The CDR3 has 13 residues. Trimming removed 3 bases from V and 1 base from J, with 4 bases in between. CDR3 bases: TGCGCCAGCAGCTCCGAGAACACCGGGGAGCTGTTTTTT. Protein sequence: CASSSENTGELFF.

The chain has TRBV13 and TRBJ1-1, with a weak D call TRBD1 (5 bases). The CDR3 spans 14 residues. V lost 9 bases and J 2 bases, leaving 16 bases between the germline ends. Germline-derived CDR1 and CDR2 are PRHDT and FYEKMQ (reference sequence). CDR3 nucleotides: TGTGCCAGTTATTTCAGGGAGGTAAACACTGAAGCTTTCTTT. Amino acid sequence: CASYFREVNTEAFF.

The chain employs TRBV11-1 and TRBJ1-2; the D is unclear. The CDR3 contains 14 residues. The V gene's germline CDR1 is SGHAT and CDR2 FQDESV (reference sequence). Trimming removed 5 bases from V and 2 bases from J, with 12 bases in between. The CDR3 DNA is TGTGCCAGCAGCCGTGGGAGGGAAAACTATGGCTACACCTTC. It translates to CASSRGRENYGYTF.

The chain recombines TRBV29-1 with TRBJ2-7, with 9 bases lining up with TRBD1. The germline V gene encodes CDR1 SQVTM and CDR2 ANQGSEA. V was pared by 7 bases and J by 7 bases, with 20 bases of the junction left unmatched. This CDR3 has 16 amino acids. CDR3 sequence (DNA): TGCAGCGCCCAAAAAACCGGGACAGGGACCCCGAGGGAGCAGTACTTC. It is translated as CSAQKTGTGTPREQYF.

The table lists this clone with a few counts. The rearrangement links TRBV29-1 to TRBJ1-2, with 7 bases matching TRBD1. The CDR3 sequence is 15 residues long. In germline, CDR1 is SQVTM, CDR2 ANQGSEA. Losses at the gene ends were 6 bases for V and 3 bases for J; bases not matched to a gene: 13. CDR3 DNA sequence: TGCAGCGTAACCGGGACAGCAGAACGGGACTATGGCTACACCTTC. Amino acids: CSVTGTAERDYGYTF.